Presented here are 31 T cell receptor beta chains from one specimen sequenced in a study of post-analysis software for immune sequencing data. The study, taken as a whole, reports: The study found TRBV5-6, TRBV5-1 and TRBV20-1 among roughly 5 TRBV segments more frequent in patients than controls.

Antigens of these TCRs are unknown. Libraries were made from TCR beta cDNA, and they carried unique molecular identifiers. Each CDR3 protein is one row after TCRdb ran MiXCR on the PCR reads. The table records some 240,000 distinct CDR3 sequences, approximately 34% of them present only once. Input material: blood. These receptors were taken from a girl under 18 with multiple sclerosis.

The V and J genes are TRBV29-1 and TRBJ1-5; the match to TRBD1 covers 8 bases. After removal of 1 base from V and 0 bases from J, the junction contained 11 bases not matched to a gene. The germline gives CDR1 SQVTM, CDR2 ANQGSEA. The CDR3 extends over 18 amino acids. CDR3 amino acids: CSVEVWTGPFYSNQPQHF. DNA for the CDR3: TGCAGCGTTGAAGTCTGGACAGGGCCATTTTATAGCAATCAGCCCCAGCATTTT.

The rearrangement joins TRBV11-2 to TRBJ2-2; TRBD1 matches 11 bases. The germline V gene has CDR1 SGHAT and CDR2 FQNNGV. This CDR3 is 19 amino acids long. V lost 5 bases and J lost 4; bases outside the gene matches: 15. CDR3 residues: CASSGSDTWDRGSTGELFF. In DNA, the CDR3 is TGTGCCAGCAGCGGCTCCGACACATGGGACAGGGGGAGCACCGGGGAGCTGTTTTTT.

This clonotype was seen repeatedly, ten times or more. The chain employs TRBV27 and TRBJ1-2; D is unresolved. The CDR3 covers 14 residues. Germline V gene sequence: CDR1 MNHEY, CDR2 SMNVEV (reference sequence). The ends were cut back, 0 bases at V and 1 base at J, with 6 bases in the middle. CDR3 region: CASSLSGINYGYTF. CDR3 coding DNA: TGTGCCAGCAGTTTATCTGGGATTAACTATGGCTACACCTTC.

This clonotype was seen repeatedly, ten times or more. V is TRBV7-8 and J is TRBJ1-2, with no clear D. Germline CDR1 and CDR2: SGHVS and FQNEAQ. Trimming stripped 5 bases from V and 4 bases from J, with 26 bases between. The CDR3 runs 18 residues. CDR3 protein: CASSGRTQGQTRGYGYTF. Written as DNA, the CDR3 is TGTGCCAGCAGCGGAAGGACCCAAGGGCAAACTCGGGGCTATGGCTACACCTTC.

This clonotype was seen ten or more times. The chain combines TRBV7-3 with TRBJ2-1; D is perhaps TRBD1 (7 bases). Germline CDR1 reads SGHTA; CDR2 reads FQGTGA. V was clipped by 5 bases and J by 2 bases, with 13 bases between them. This CDR3 spans 15 amino acids. CDR3 sequence reads: CASSLQGGTYNEQFF. In nucleotides, the CDR3 is TGTGCCAGCAGCCTCCAGGGGGGCACCTACAATGAGCAGTTCTTC.

This clonotype was detected a few times. The chain links TRBV5-1 to TRBJ1-2; 8 bases align to TRBD1. J was trimmed by 4 bases and V by 0 bases; bases with no gene match: 5. The CDR3 extends over 15 amino acids. Germline V gene data show CDR1 as SGHRS and CDR2 as YFSETQ. CDR3: CASSLAGGGGYGYTF. CDR3 in DNA: TGCGCCAGCAGCTTGGCAGGGGGCGGTGGCTATGGCTACACCTTC.

The gene calls are TRBV29-1 and TRBJ2-5, with 10 positions matching TRBD2. The trim removed 1 base at V and 4 bases at J, leaving 12 bases unmatched. Germline V gene lookup returns CDR1 SQVTM and CDR2 ANQGSEA. The CDR3 is 17 amino acids. CDR3 sequence reads: CSVEGLSSGSIGETQYF. In nucleotides, the CDR3 is TGCAGCGTTGAAGGATTGTCTAGCGGGAGTATTGGAGAGACCCAGTACTTC. The full variable domain, its missing parts supplied by reference TRBV29-1 and TRBJ2-5, is SAVISQKPSRDICQRGTSLTIQCQVDSQVTMMFWYRQQPGQSLTLIATANQGSEATYESGFVIDKFPISRPNLTFSTLTVSNMSPEDSSIYLCSVEGLSSGSIGETQYFGPGTRLLVL.

With regard to this clonotype: One base away lies a much larger clone, so this may be a sequencing read error. CDR3 loop: CASNLGGTPNYGYTF. CDR3 DNA: TGCGCCAGCAACTTGGGCGGGACACCTAACTATGGCTACACCTTC. This chain uses TRBV5-1 with TRBJ1-2; possible D gene TRBD1, 6 bases. Per the germline V gene, CDR1 is SGHRS and CDR2 is YFSETQ. CDR3 size: 15 residues.

For this clonotype: This may stem from a read error, because a much larger clone lies one nucleotide away. The genes are TRBV6-4 and TRBJ1-5; D is uncertain. Germline loops: CDR1 MRHNA, CDR2 SNTAGT. This CDR3 region has 13 residues. CDR3 sequence: CASGDESNQPQHF. The DNA for the CDR3 is TGTGCCAGCGGTGACGAGAGTAATCAGCCCCAGCATTTT.

In this sample, this clonotype turned up many times. This chain links TRBV11-2 with TRBJ2-3; D unclear. CDR1 is SGHAT, CDR2 FQNNGV, per germline. The CDR3 extends over 15 amino acids. V lost 2 bases and J lost 4, with 13 bases in between. The DNA for the CDR3 is TGTGCCAGCAGCTTACAATGGCTCCTGGCAGATACGCAGTATTTT. Amino acids: CASSLQWLLADTQYF.

This clonotype came up many times. V and J are TRBV4-1 and TRBJ1-4; D gene uncertain. V gave up 4 bases and J gave up 8 bases, with 8 bases separating them. This CDR3 is built from 12 residues. In germline, CDR1 is MGHRA, CDR2 YSYEKL. The CDR3: CASSPQAEKLFF. Here the CDR3 DNA reads TGCGCCAGCAGCCCGCAGGCCGAAAAACTGTTTTTT.

The gene calls are TRBV20-1 and TRBJ2-3; D is tentatively TRBD1 or TRBD2 (5 bases each). This CDR3 is 13 amino acids long. Germline CDR1 DFQATT, CDR2 SNEGSKA (reference sequence). The V gene lost 2 bases and the J gene lost 5 bases, with 11 bases spanning the gap. The CDR3 sequence is CSARRDVGDTQYF. The CDR3 DNA sequence: TGCAGTGCTAGACGGGACGTGGGAGATACGCAGTATTTT.

This clonotype was observed many times. The chain links TRBV3-1 to TRBJ1-2; 8 bases map to TRBD1. The CDR3 covers 16 residues. CDR1 is LGHDT, CDR2 YNNKEL, per germline (reference sequence). V lost 1 base and J lost 0; bases outside the gene matches: 4. The CDR3 DNA reads TGTGCCAGCAGCCAAGGAGGGACAGGCGCTAACTATGGCTACACCTTC. This translates into CASSQGGTGANYGYTF.

The V call is TRBV7-2, the J call TRBJ2-2, with D unresolved. The germline gives CDR1 SGHTA, CDR2 FQGNSA. CDR3 length equals 16 residues. Trimming shortened V by 0 bases and J by 0 bases, and 8 bases separated the two germline ends. The CDR3 DNA sequence: TGTGCCAGCAGCTTAGCTAAGACGCCGAACACCGGGGAGCTGTTTTTT. It translates to CASSLAKTPNTGELFF.

This clonotype was counted ten times or more. V and J are TRBV25-1 and TRBJ1-1, with D unclear. The CDR3 length is 13 residues. Germline CDR1 reads MGHDK; CDR2 reads SYGVNS. V was pared by 4 bases and J by 5 bases, with 11 bases between. Here the CDR3 reads CASSGDIGTEAFF. The CDR3 bases are TGTGCCAGCAGTGGCGACATCGGAACTGAAGCTTTCTTT.

At least ten counts were recorded for this clonotype. The rearrangement links TRBV7-3 to TRBJ1-1; D might be TRBD1 (5 bases). Germline V lookup: CDR1 SGHTA, CDR2 FQGTGA. This CDR3 region has 13 residues. The V and J ends lost 5 bases and 4 bases respectively, with 11 bases between them. CDR3 sequence (DNA): TGTGCCAGCAGCCGTAGGGGTGGCACTGAAGCTTTCTTT. This encodes CASSRRGGTEAFF.

The chain combines TRBV6-6 with TRBJ2-4; TRBD1 is a possible D gene (6 bases). The better agreement between TRBJ2-5 and the DNA end casts doubt on the J call. The germline V gene encodes CDR1 MNHNY and CDR2 SVGAGI (reference sequence). The CDR3 is 14 residues long. CDR3 nucleotide sequence: TGTGCCAGCAGTCACTTACAGGGAACCGGGACCCAGTACTTC. Translation gives CASSHLQGTGTQYF.

This clonotype was seen ten or more times. This chain joins TRBV5-1 and TRBJ2-1; TRBD2 matches at 8 bases. J lost 5 bases, V lost 4 bases, and 17 bases had no gene match. CDR3 length: 18 amino acids. The germline CDR1 and CDR2 sequences are SGHRS and YFSETQ. The CDR3 protein is CASSHPPAKRGLHNEQFF. The CDR3 bases are TGCGCCAGCAGCCATCCCCCTGCTAAGCGGGGGCTTCACAATGAGCAGTTCTTC.

A few counts support this clonotype. The gene calls are TRBV3-1 and TRBJ1-2; maybe TRBD1 (5 bases). This CDR3 has 15 residues. V was cut by 0 bases and J by 8 bases, with 16 bases left in between. Germline loops: CDR1 LGHDT, CDR2 YNNKEL (reference sequence). DNA of the CDR3: TGTGCCAGCAGCCAAGATCTAAGGGGACTTATAGGCTACACCTTC. Amino acid sequence: CASSQDLRGLIGYTF.

The rearrangement uses TRBV5-1 and TRBJ2-1, with 7 bases that match TRBD2. CDR3 length: 15 residues. Germline lookup yields CDR1 SGHRS and CDR2 YFSETQ. Trimming took 5 bases from V and 0 from J; bases not matched to a gene: 5. In nucleotides, the CDR3 is TGCGCCAGCAGGCAAAGCGGGAACTCCTACAATGAGCAGTTCTTC. Protein sequence: CASRQSGNSYNEQFF.

The chain recombines TRBV12-3 or TRBV12-4 with TRBJ2-5; 12 bases align to TRBD2. The DNA end is a closer match to TRBJ2-7, so the J assignment may be wrong. This CDR3 is 15 amino acids long. CDR3 sequence reads: CASSSRTSGTYEQYF. CDR3 in DNA: TGTGCCAGCAGTTCTCGGACTAGCGGGACCTACGAGCAGTACTTC.

This clonotype came up a few times. V usage is TRBV19 and J usage is TRBJ1-2; weak D call: TRBD1 (6 bases). V dropped 3 bases and J dropped 3 bases, with 14 bases sitting between them. This CDR3 is 15 amino acids long. CDR1 is LNHDA, CDR2 SQIVND, per germline (reference sequence). CDR3 nucleotides: TGTGCCAGTAGTATGGCGGCGGGGGCTTACTATGGCTACACCTTC. This encodes CASSMAAGAYYGYTF.

This clonotype was detected ten times or more. The rearrangement uses TRBV28 and TRBJ2-1; TRBD1 matches at 9 bases. The CDR3 is 16 residues long. After removal of 6 bases from V and 5 bases from J, the junction contained 11 bases not matched to a gene. Germline CDR1 reads MDHEN; CDR2 reads SYDVKM. DNA for the CDR3: TGTGCCAGCAGCCGACCGGGACAGGGTCCCCACAATGAGCAGTTCTTC. Translating it yields CASSRPGQGPHNEQFF.

The sample holds many counts of this clonotype. The chain couples TRBV10-3 to TRBJ1-2; 8 bases fit TRBD1. Germline trimming cut 10 bases from V and 0 bases from J; bases unmatched to any gene: 16. CDR3 length: 17 amino acids. Per germline, CDR1 ENHRY and CDR2 SYGVKD. DNA of the CDR3: TGTGCCACTCAAGACCGCAGGGGGCCCCTTTCTAACTATGGCTACACCTTC. As protein: CATQDRRGPLSNYGYTF.

This clonotype was counted between two and nine times. V usage is TRBV7-8 and J usage is TRBJ1-1; maybe TRBD1 (5 bases). Deletions cut 5 bases from V and 5 bases from J, with 15 bases between. Per the germline V gene, CDR1 is SGHVS and CDR2 is FQNEAQ. This CDR3 has 14 amino acids. The CDR3 DNA sequence: TGTGCCAGCAGCAAAGTCGGAGGGGCTACTGAAGCTTTCTTT. Its translation is CASSKVGGATEAFF.

The sample holds a few counts of this clonotype. The gene calls are TRBV27 and TRBJ2-3, with 11 bases aligning to TRBD2. The J segment lost 1 base and the V segment lost 1 base, leaving 4 bases of the junction unmatched. The germline V gene has CDR1 MNHEY and CDR2 SMNVEV (reference sequence). The CDR3 extends over 17 amino acids. CDR3 DNA sequence: TGTGCCAGCAGTTTATTGGGACTAGCGGAGGGCACAGATACGCAGTATTTT. It specifies CASSLLGLAEGTDTQYF.

The J gene is TRBJ2-1, the V gene TRBV7-8; a possible D gene is TRBD1 (6 bases). Near its end, the DNA agrees better with TRBJ2-7, so the J call may be wrong. Per germline, CDR1 SGHVS and CDR2 FQNEAQ. The CDR3 sequence is 14 residues long. CDR3 DNA sequence: TGTGCCAGCAGCTTAGAGGGCAGGGGCCTGGAGCAGTACTTC. Translation: CASSLEGRGLEQYF.

This clonotype was detected ten times or more. V is TRBV6-2 or TRBV6-3 and J is TRBJ1-2, with 9 bases fitting TRBD1. The CDR3 has 14 amino acids. In germline, CDR1 is MNHEY, CDR2 SVGEGT. The V segment lost 7 bases and the J segment 6 bases; nucleotides outside the gene matches: 9. CDR3 loop: CASTSIRDRDGYTF. The CDR3 nucleotides are TGTGCCAGCACGTCTATCCGGGACAGGGATGGCTACACCTTC.

This clonotype was detected ten times or more. The chain recombines TRBV5-1 with TRBJ2-3; no clear D gene. Germline V gene lookup returns CDR1 SGHRS and CDR2 YFSETQ. CDR3 length equals 14 residues. Trimming stripped 4 bases from V and 0 bases from J, with 9 bases between. CDR3 sequence: CASSPLSSTDTQYF. For the CDR3, the DNA is TGCGCCAGCAGCCCATTAAGTAGCACAGATACGCAGTATTTT.

This clonotype was recorded many times. The CDR3 DNA is TGTGCCAGCAGCGTAGCTCCGGGGGTGGATGAAAAACTGTTTTTT. It encodes CASSVAPGVDEKLFF. V is TRBV9 and J is TRBJ1-4; maybe TRBD1 (5 bases). V shed 0 bases and J shed 6 bases, with 12 bases lying between them. The CDR3 is made up of 15 amino acids. Per the germline V gene, CDR1 is SGDLS and CDR2 is YYNGEE.

CDR3 sequence: CASGRGTPSLYEQYF. The CDR3 nucleotides read TGTGCCAGCGGTAGAGGCACTCCTTCCCTTTACGAGCAGTACTTC. The J gene is TRBJ2-5, the V gene TRBV21-1; no check of the table's D call, TRBD2, against the DNA was made. The J call may be incorrect, as the DNA end agrees better with TRBJ2-7. TRBV21-1 is an annotated pseudogene. There are 15 residues in the CDR3.